This entry is about one TCR beta chain. This record belongs to a study of blood T cell repertoires in COVID-19. Original data processing: Researchers report that nucleated cell counts were estimated from reference gene primer amplification. This table comes from immunoSEQ multiplex PCR, and its TCRdb copy is limited to in-frame clones, with some not included. V and J calls and clone size are copied from that table; D and trimming were computed from the DNA. The sample includes about 520,000 clones, roughly 85% of them seen just once. Germline CDR1 and CDR2: PRHDT and FYEKMQ (reference sequence). V was shortened by 4 bases and J by 11 bases, with 24 bases between the two germline ends. This CDR3 is 15 amino acids long.

The clonotype originates from a human donor in a cohort sampled during active COVID-19. Sequenced input: peripheral blood. The chain is built from TRBV13 and TRBJ2-7; maybe TRBD2 (5 bases). The CDR3 loop reads CASSSAPREPHGEYF. In DNA, the CDR3 is TGTGCCAGCAGCTCAGCCCCCCGGGAACCCCATGGGGAGTACTTC.